The 23 T cell receptor beta chains in this list originate from one sample, sequenced in a study of regulatory T cells in long-lasting Graves disease. Regarding time point: newly diagnosed GD, antithyroid drugs for less than 3 months. PBMC RNA served as the TCR library source. For TCR beta, libraries came from iRepertoire HTBI primers and Arm-PCR of CDR3 regions. Each CDR3 protein gets one entry after TCRdb re-called the multiplex PCR reads with MiXCR. This table has about 470,000 distinct CDR3 sequences, about 17% appearing once. This same sample was also part of a study on T cells in Graves' hyperthyroidism and ophthalmopathy.

The material was peripheral blood mononuclear cells (PBMCs), obtained at new diagnosis, from a patient treated with antithyroid drugs. The receptors derive from a middle-aged man with Graves disease.

This clonotype has ten or more counts. V and J are TRBV6-1 and TRBJ2-7; tentative D call: TRBD2 (5 bases). Trimming left V 6 bases short and J 5 bases short, with 17 bases between. Germline V gene lookup returns CDR1 MNHNS and CDR2 SASEGT. The CDR3 extends over 14 amino acids. CDR3 sequence reads: CASSSEGPLNEQYF. The CDR3 nucleotides are TGTGCCAGCAGCTCTGAGGGCCCTCTGAACGAGCAGTACTTC.

This clonotype occurred many times. This rearrangement joins TRBV28 to TRBJ2-4, with D perhaps matching TRBD1 (7 bases). Deletions cut 3 bases from V and 9 bases from J, with 15 bases between. Germline CDR1 MDHEN, CDR2 SYDVKM. This CDR3 is 14 amino acids long. The CDR3 nucleotides are TGTGCCAGCAGTTTCCCGCAGGGGGGTAGCATTCAGTACTTC. Residues: CASSFPQGGSIQYF.

This clonotype was detected many times. This sequence joins TRBV11-2 and TRBJ1-3, with D possibly being TRBD1 (6 bases). CDR1 SGHAT and CDR2 FQNNGV come from the germline V gene. Trimming pared 2 bases from V and 3 bases from J, leaving 8 bases between. The CDR3 has 14 amino acids. In nucleotides, the CDR3 is TGTGCCAGCAGCTTAAAGGGGGATGGAAACACCATATATTTT. Translated: CASSLKGDGNTIYF.

The chain links TRBV2 to TRBJ2-3; D may be TRBD1 (6 bases). This CDR3 is 15 amino acids long. CDR1 is SNHLY and CDR2 is FYNNEI in the germline V gene. V was shortened by 5 bases and J by 1 base, with 13 bases between the two germline ends. The CDR3 bases are TGTGCCAGCAGTAAACGGACAGACCGCACAGATACGCAGTATTTT. It yields the protein CASSKRTDRTDTQYF.

This clonotype has at least ten counts. This chain uses TRBV28 with TRBJ1-2, with TRBD1 identical over 7 bases. The CDR3 contains 13 residues. From germline, CDR1 is MDHEN and CDR2 SYDVKM. J was trimmed by 2 bases and V by 6 bases; bases with no gene match: 3. The CDR3 region is CASSLGQNYGYTF. CDR3 in DNA: TGTGCCAGCAGCCTGGGACAGAACTATGGCTACACCTTC.

This clonotype occurred many times. The chain is built from TRBV2 and TRBJ2-2, with D possibly being TRBD1 (6 bases). The CDR3 length is 15 residues. Trimming stripped 6 bases from V and 4 bases from J, with 15 bases between. Germline V gives CDR1 SNHLY, CDR2 FYNNEI. This chain's CDR3 is CASSPRGSGTGELFF. Written as DNA, the CDR3 is TGTGCCAGCAGCCCCAGGGGAAGCGGCACCGGGGAGCTGTTTTTT. The variable domain in full, with the rest retrieved from reference TRBV2 and TRBJ2-2, is EPEVTQTPSHQVTQMGQEVILRCVPISNHLYFYWYRQILGQKVEFLVSFYNNEISEKSEIFDDQFSVERPDGSNFTLKIRSTKLEDSAMYFCASSPRGSGTGELFFGEGSRLTVL.

The V and J genes are TRBV7-3 and TRBJ2-2, with TRBD1 matching 7 bases. CDR3 length: 16 amino acids. Unmatched junction bases numbered 3, after V lost 2 bases and J lost 0 bases. Germline CDR1 SGHTA, CDR2 FQGTGA. CDR3 amino acids: CASSLLGQTNTGELFF. The CDR3 bases are TGTGCCAGCAGCTTATTGGGACAGACGAACACCGGGGAGCTGTTTTTT.

This clonotype has at least ten counts. The V and J genes are TRBV5-1 and TRBJ2-5; 7 nucleotides align to TRBD1. V trimming: 4 bases; J trimming: 2 bases; junction bases outside the gene matches: 8. The germline V gene encodes CDR1 SGHRS and CDR2 YFSETQ. This CDR3 spans 15 amino acids. The CDR3 loop is CASSTSRQGQETQYF. CDR3 coding DNA: TGCGCCAGCAGCACCTCTCGACAGGGACAAGAGACCCAGTACTTC.

This clonotype came up many times. This chain uses TRBV6-2 or TRBV6-3 with TRBJ2-5; TRBD2 matches at 7 bases. Germline CDR1 MNHEY, CDR2 SVGEGT. The CDR3 has 18 residues. The trim removed 6 bases at V and 6 bases at J, leaving 22 bases unmatched. The CDR3 bases are TGTGCCAGCAGAGGTGGATCGCCGTCTAGCGGCCCTTTGAAGACCCAGTACTTC. Translating gives CASRGGSPSSGPLKTQYF.

Points on this clonotype: A much larger clone lies a single base off, so this may be a read error. The chain recombines TRBV25-1 with TRBJ2-7; D is unresolved. V lost 6 bases and J 4 bases, leaving 7 bases between the germline ends. CDR1 and CDR2 (germline): MGHDK, SYGVNS. This CDR3 is built from 11 residues. For the CDR3, the DNA is TGTGCCAGCAGCGAAGAGTACGAGCAGTACTTC. Its translation: CASSEEYEQYF.

This clonotype was picked up a small number of times. CDR3 nucleotide sequence: TGCAGTGCTGGGACAGACAATCAGCCCCAGCATTTT. Amino acids: CSAGTDNQPQHF. The gene calls are TRBV20-1 and TRBJ1-5, with 7 bases fitting TRBD1. CDR1 is DFQATT, CDR2 SNEGSKA, per germline (reference sequence). The CDR3 runs to 12 residues. V gave up 5 bases and J gave up 3 bases; unmatched junction bases: 1.

There are many counts of this clonotype. The chain uses TRBV28 and TRBJ2-1; possibly TRBD2 for D (7 bases). V dropped 5 bases and J dropped 8 bases, with 13 bases sitting between them. The CDR3 spans 13 residues. Germline CDR1 reads MDHEN; CDR2 reads SYDVKM. Here the CDR3 reads CASSPLGGDEQFF. As DNA, the CDR3 is TGTGCCAGCAGTCCCCTAGGGGGGGATGAGCAGTTCTTC.

This clonotype appeared many times. V and J are TRBV10-3 and TRBJ2-7; D is possibly TRBD1 or TRBD2 (6 bases each). The V gene lost 9 bases and the J gene lost 2 bases, with 17 bases spanning the gap. This CDR3 comprises 14 residues. CDR1 is ENHRY, CDR2 SYGVKD, per germline. CDR3 nucleotides: TGTGCCATTAGAGGGGGGCAAGGACCCTACGAGCAGTACTTC. It specifies CAIRGGQGPYEQYF.

This clonotype was recorded many times. The V call is TRBV6-1, the J call TRBJ2-5; the D gene is possibly TRBD2 (5 bases). Germline lookup yields CDR1 MNHNS and CDR2 SASEGT. The CDR3 contains 16 residues. The V and J ends lost 7 bases and 7 bases respectively, with 25 bases between them. The CDR3 sequence: CASTHPPVASSGTQYF. Written as DNA, the CDR3 is TGTGCCAGCACCCACCCGCCCGTAGCGTCGAGTGGGACCCAGTACTTC.

V gene TRBV2 combines with J gene TRBJ2-2; D perhaps matches TRBD1 (5 bases). Per the germline V gene, CDR1 is SNHLY and CDR2 is FYNNEI. V dropped 4 bases and J dropped 3 bases, with 15 bases sitting between them. The CDR3 extends over 16 amino acids. CDR3 loop: CASSGPGQGYTGELFF. The CDR3 DNA reads TGTGCCAGCAGTGGCCCCGGGCAGGGATACACCGGGGAGCTGTTTTTT.

The chain carries TRBV9 and TRBJ2-7; the match to TRBD2 covers 7 bases. The V gene end was trimmed by 6 bases and the J gene end by 4 bases; junction bases not matched to a gene: 7. The CDR3 runs to 13 residues. CDR1 is SGDLS and CDR2 is YYNGEE in the germline V gene. CDR3: CASNTGGGYEQYF. The CDR3 DNA is TGTGCCAGCAATACGGGAGGCGGGTACGAGCAGTACTTC.

This clonotype was counted at least ten times. This chain links TRBV5-1 with TRBJ2-2; D possibly corresponds to TRBD1 (5 bases). The ends were cut back, 2 bases at V and 5 bases at J, with 10 bases in the middle. Per germline, CDR1 SGHRS and CDR2 YFSETQ. This CDR3 has 14 residues. CDR3 sequence reads: CASSLGHQTGELFF. The CDR3 DNA sequence: TGCGCCAGCAGCTTAGGACACCAGACCGGGGAGCTGTTTTTT.

This clonotype was picked up a small number of times. J is TRBJ1-5 and V is TRBV7-2; D gene unclear. Trimming removed 6 bases at V and 11 bases at J, with 14 bases between. The CDR3 runs 12 residues. The V gene's germline CDR1 is SGHTA and CDR2 FQGNSA. The CDR3 DNA follows: TGTGCCAGCAGTTCCGGACCAACCACCCAGCATTTT. It translates to CASSSGPTTQHF.

At least ten counts were recorded for this clonotype. This chain joins TRBV27 and TRBJ2-7, with TRBD2 identical over 8 bases. V was clipped by 1 base and J by 6 bases; unmatched bases: 8. Looked up from germline, CDR1 is MNHEY and CDR2 is SMNVEV (reference sequence). This CDR3 has 15 amino acids. Written as DNA, the CDR3 is TGTGCCAGCAGTTTATGGGGCGGGAGGCCCGGCGAGCAGTACTTC. The encoded protein is CASSLWGGRPGEQYF.

This clonotype was seen at least ten times. V gene TRBV7-8 combines with J gene TRBJ2-2, with 10 bases fitting TRBD2. V was pared by 8 bases and J by 5 bases, with 5 bases of the junction left unmatched. Per germline, CDR1 SGHVS and CDR2 FQNEAQ. The CDR3 spans 14 residues. The CDR3 spells CASALAGVTGELFF. The CDR3 DNA reads as TGTGCCAGCGCGCTAGCGGGAGTTACCGGGGAGCTGTTTTTT.

This clonotype was observed many times. The rearrangement joins TRBV2 to TRBJ2-5; D is perhaps TRBD2 (5 bases). V gave up 7 bases and J gave up 2 bases, with 11 bases separating them. CDR1 is SNHLY, CDR2 FYNNEI, per germline. The CDR3 is made up of 13 amino acids. This CDR3 is CASKPGEQETQYF. DNA for the CDR3: TGTGCCAGCAAACCTGGGGAGCAAGAGACCCAGTACTTC.

This chain joins TRBV10-3 and TRBJ2-7, with D perhaps TRBD1 (5 bases). The CDR3 covers 14 residues. Germline V lookup: CDR1 ENHRY, CDR2 SYGVKD. Trimming pared 2 bases from V and 0 bases from J, leaving 8 bases between. CDR3 amino acids: CAISEGDSSYEQYF. Written as DNA, the CDR3 is TGTGCCATCAGTGAGGGAGACAGCTCCTACGAGCAGTACTTC.

The gene calls are TRBV29-1 and TRBJ2-1; 11 bases line up with TRBD1. V gave up 3 bases and J gave up 0 bases; unmatched junction bases: 1. Germline V gene data show CDR1 as SQVTM and CDR2 as ANQGSEA. The CDR3 consists of 15 residues. CDR3 nucleotide sequence: TGCAGCGTTGACGGGACAGGGGGCTCCTACAATGAGCAGTTCTTC. Encoded protein: CSVDGTGGSYNEQFF.